Listed below are T cell receptor beta chains from one sample, sequenced in a study of early T cells in non-severe SARS-CoV-2 infection. One entry per CDR3 protein results from TCRdb running MiXCR on the 5' RACE reads. This table has roughly 100,000 distinct CDR3 sequences, 10% to 15% appearing once. Sequenced input: whole blood. The source is an adult who was a healthcare worker with PCR-confirmed SARS-CoV-2 infection or an uninfected control (not recorded which). CDR3s include the opening cysteine and the closing phenylalanine or tryptophan.

V gene: TRBV2
J gene: TRBJ1-6
CDR3 protein: CASRNRDGHNSPLHF

V gene: TRBV27
J gene: TRBJ2-7
CDR3 protein: CASSLRLPRDYEQYF

V gene: TRBV7-9
J gene: TRBJ2-7
CDR3 protein: CASSLGAGGPPKYF

V gene: TRBV30
J gene: TRBJ1-1
CDR3 protein: CAWSVANTEAFF

V gene: TRBV28
J gene: TRBJ1-4
CDR3 protein: CASSRQGGKLFF

V gene: TRBV6-5
J gene: TRBJ2-7
CDR3 protein: CASSSERHEQYF

V gene: TRBV20-1
J gene: TRBJ2-1
CDR3 protein: CSAYEGGHNEQFF

V gene: TRBV4-3
J gene: TRBJ2-5
CDR3 protein: CASSQFDYRLGRETQYF

V gene: TRBV13
J gene: TRBJ2-7
CDR3 protein: CASSSQGEQYF

V gene: TRBV6-5
J gene: TRBJ1-1
CDR3 protein: CASSYSWGPGAFF

V gene: TRBV12-3/TRBV12-4
J gene: TRBJ1-2
CDR3 protein: CASSFIGGYTF

V gene: TRBV5-8
J gene: TRBJ1-2
CDR3 protein: CASSLDFQIYGYTF

V gene: TRBV10-3
J gene: TRBJ2-7
CDR3 protein: CAIQPGQMTYEQYF

V gene: TRBV20-1
J gene: TRBJ1-5
CDR3 protein: CSARDLQGSNQPQHF

V gene: TRBV18
J gene: TRBJ1-1
CDR3 protein: CASSAMNTEAFF

V gene: TRBV12-3/TRBV12-4
J gene: TRBJ2-5
CDR3 protein: CASTWTIQETQYF

V gene: TRBV6-5
J gene: TRBJ2-7
CDR3 protein: CASRQPGRSYEQYF

V gene: TRBV20-1
J gene: TRBJ2-1
CDR3 protein: CSARIGTRPNEQFF

V gene: TRBV20-1
J gene: TRBJ2-7
CDR3 protein: CSGLADYEQYF

V gene: TRBV19
J gene: TRBJ2-7
CDR3 protein: CASKNLGAPYEQYF

V gene: TRBV28
J gene: TRBJ2-5
CDR3 protein: CASRRLPLGASETQYF

V gene: TRBV7-3
J gene: TRBJ2-7
CDR3 protein: CASSLSASGSNEQYF

V gene: TRBV19
J gene: TRBJ2-7
CDR3 protein: CASTPTGVPYEQYF

V gene: TRBV5-1
J gene: TRBJ2-7
CDR3 protein: CASSPTGTSTYEQYF

V gene: TRBV20-1
J gene: TRBJ1-5
CDR3 protein: CSARPFRDRGQPQHF

V gene: TRBV4-1
J gene: TRBJ1-6
CDR3 protein: CASSQGSGTGLNSPLHF

V gene: TRBV4-1
J gene: TRBJ2-3
CDR3 protein: CASSTIHGDTQYF

V gene: TRBV3-1
J gene: TRBJ2-2
CDR3 protein: CASSQGGNGGELFF

V gene: TRBV6-2/TRBV6-3
J gene: TRBJ2-2
CDR3 protein: CASSYYGIAGELFF

V gene: TRBV19
J gene: TRBJ2-5
CDR3 protein: CASNIGGTGQETQYF

V gene: TRBV18
J gene: TRBJ1-1
CDR3 protein: CASSYDPDSEAFF

V gene: TRBV7-9
J gene: TRBJ2-5
CDR3 protein: CASSLAALRAQYF

V gene: TRBV3-1
J gene: TRBJ2-1
CDR3 protein: CASSQLAGSSYNEQFF

V gene: TRBV5-5
J gene: TRBJ1-2
CDR3 protein: CASSLAVSRNYGYTF

V gene: TRBV28
J gene: TRBJ1-3
CDR3 protein: CASSYFWLGGNTIYF

V gene: TRBV7-9
J gene: TRBJ2-5
CDR3 protein: CASSLGVETQYF

V gene: TRBV6-4
J gene: TRBJ2-6
CDR3 protein: CASSADSSGANVLTF